The rows below give T cell receptor beta chains drawn from one sample of a study of cytomegalovirus exposure and HLA in healthy donors. The method was immunoSEQ multiplex PCR; TCRdb's version includes in-frame clones alone and lacks a portion of them. This sample has about 160,000 clones; under 80% occur once, and the top ten carry roughly 2%. The source material was PBMCs. These receptors all stem from a female donor in good health and CMV-seronegative. CDR3s include the opening cysteine and the closing phenylalanine or tryptophan. Fields, in order: V gene, D gene, J gene, CDR3 protein. D genes are given only for firm matches.

TRBV2	-	TRBJ1-3	CASSARQGWPNTIYF
TRBV7-8	TRBD2	TRBJ2-1	CASSLRRLTAGGNEQFF
TRBV11-3	TRBD2	TRBJ2-4	CASSLVKLAGDRNIQYF
TRBV19	-	TRBJ1-1	CASSIVGGPTEAFF
TRBV6-5	-	TRBJ2-6	CASSYQGSGANVLTF
TRBV6-5	TRBD2	TRBJ2-1	CASTPKTSVYNEQFF
TRBV5-6	TRBD2	TRBJ2-3	CASSSGLAWADTQYF
TRBV18	TRBD1	TRBJ1-5	CASSDREGQPQHF
TRBV4-1	TRBD2	TRBJ2-7	CASSQGLAGGPYEQYF
TRBV5-1	-	TRBJ2-3	CASSPGFGGQRGTDTQYF
TRBV7-6	-	TRBJ1-1	CASSLEANTEAFF
TRBV30	-	TRBJ2-2	CAWSVLGGWGTGELFF
TRBV5-5	-	TRBJ1-1	CASSLGGNPEAFF
TRBV30	-	TRBJ1-3	CAWSVQVGNTIYF
TRBV6-7	-	TRBJ2-5	CASSYGGDRQETQYF
TRBV5-5	-	TRBJ1-1	CASSSQGYTEAFF
TRBV7-8	TRBD2	TRBJ2-1	CASSFPGEGNEQFF
TRBV19	TRBD2	TRBJ2-1	CASSIVAGGRSEQFF
TRBV30	-	TRBJ1-1	CAWSPRGGGWTEAFF
TRBV7-2	-	TRBJ2-7	CASSLVGGAREQYF
TRBV5-1	-	TRBJ1-1	CASSLATGPNTEAFF
TRBV9	TRBD2	TRBJ2-7	CARGGVPYEQYF
TRBV19	-	TRBJ1-3	CASSPYGNTIYF
TRBV6-1	TRBD1	TRBJ1-6	CASSDRTGSGSPLHF
TRBV30	TRBD2	TRBJ2-7	CAWSEDSGGLYEQYF
TRBV25-1	-	TRBJ2-2	CASSDTGLLTGELFF
TRBV30	TRBD1	TRBJ2-1	CAWSPLTGGQFF
TRBV19	-	TRBJ1-4	CASTRGQRNEKLFF
TRBV18	TRBD2	TRBJ2-1	CASSAGGTSGSDEQFF
TRBV30	TRBD1	TRBJ1-1	CAWSSSRTGRAFF
TRBV19	TRBD1	TRBJ2-3	CASSPTGAITQYF
TRBV5-5	-	TRBJ2-3	CASSLAGTSTDTQYF
TRBV6-5	-	TRBJ2-2	CASSYSLRGSGELFF
TRBV11-2	-	TRBJ1-1	CASSSDPTVNTEAFF
TRBV6-1	TRBD2	TRBJ2-7	CASSKIAGGYEQYF
TRBV5-1	-	TRBJ1-3	CASSLSGLGNTIYF
TRBV30	-	TRBJ2-2	CAWNRENTGELFF
TRBV21-1	-	TRBJ1-2	CASSTRPSGGTVDYGYTF
TRBV19	TRBD1	TRBJ1-2	CASSIGTGSNYGYTF
TRBV7-2	TRBD2	TRBJ2-7	CASSQGLAEEQYF
TRBV10-2	-	TRBJ1-2	CASGRGQKYGYTF